This T cell receptor (beta chain) was identified in a study of somatic mutations in cytotoxic T cells in rheumatoid arthritis. Notes on the study in general: There were about an eighth of the roughly 60 patients in whom the largest CD8+ clone exceeded 20% of CD8+ cells.

Profiling relied on immunoSEQ multiplex PCR, and the TCRdb table lists in-frame clones only, not all of them. The sample has 15,000 to 20,000 clones; about three quarters are singletons. Regarding this clone: Its target is not known.

The sequenced sample consisted of CD8+ T cells sorted from blood. The clonotype originates from an adult with rheumatoid arthritis.

In DNA, the CDR3 is TGTGCCAGCAGCTTGGCAAGGCGGGACTATGGCTACACCTTC. Its translation is CASSLARRDYGYTF. This chain connects TRBV5-8 to TRBJ1-2; no reliable D call. CDR1 SGHTS and CDR2 YDEGEE come from the germline V gene. The V and J ends lost 0 bases and 3 bases respectively, with 9 bases between them. CDR3 length equals 14 residues.